Listed below are T cell receptor beta chains from one sample, sequenced in a study of blood T cell repertoires in COVID-19. Clones were sequenced by immunoSEQ multiplex PCR, and TCRdb holds only the in-frame ones, with some missing. This table has 30,000 or so clones, 88% appearing once. Source material: peripheral blood. The receptors were gathered from a human donor in a cohort sampled during active COVID-19. CDR3s include the opening cysteine and the closing phenylalanine or tryptophan. A D gene is named only where the DNA matches it firmly. Some rows have no size entry. The others give once, few or many, or a class for an expanded clone.

>NA|NA|TRBV10-3|TRBJ1-1
TGTGCCATCAGTGAGGAGGGGAACACTGAAGCTTTCTTT
CAISEEGNTEAFF
>NA|TRBD1|TRBV19|TRBJ2-5
TGTGCCAGTAGTATTAATCCCGGACAGGGGGCAGAGACCCAGTACTTC
CASSINPGQGAETQYF
>NA|NA|TRBV29-1|TRBJ1-1
TGCAGCGTTGAAGACAGGGGAGTGAACACTGAAGCTTTCTTT
CSVEDRGVNTEAFF
>NA|TRBD1|TRBV2|TRBJ1-1
TGTGCCAGCACCCCGGGTGATAGACAGGGGGAAGCTTTCTTT
CASTPGDRQGEAFF
>NA|TRBD1|TRBV15|TRBJ1-5
TGTGCCACCAGCAGAGGGGGACAGGGAGTCAATCAGCCCCAGCATTTT
CATSRGGQGVNQPQHF
>NA|NA|TRBV3-1/TRBV3-2|TRBJ1-2
TGTGCCAGCAGCCCAGGTCATAGTGGCTATGGCTACACCTTC
CASSPGHSGYGYTF
>NA|NA|TRBV3-1/TRBV3-2|TRBJ2-3
TGTGCCAGCAGCAAGGCGGGACCAGATACGCAGTATTTT
CASSKAGPDTQYF
>few|NA|TRBV5-4|TRBJ2-2
TGTGCCAGCAGCTTGAGGCGGGGAGCCACCGGGGAGCTGTTTTTT
CASSLRRGATGELFF
>NA|NA|TRBV4-1|TRBJ2-5
TGCGCCAGCAGCCAAGTCCGACAGTACCAAGAGACCCAGTACTTC
CASSQVRQYQETQYF
>NA|TRBD2|TRBV5-5|TRBJ2-7
TGTGCCAGCAGCCACGGGGCTAGCGGGGGGACATTGATCTACGAGCAGTACTTC
CASSHGASGGTLIYEQYF
>NA|NA|TRBV28|TRBJ2-6
TGTGCCAGCAGTAGCAGGGGACCGGACGTCCTGACTTTC
CASSSRGPDVLTF
>NA|TRBD1|TRBV10-3|TRBJ1-1
TGTGCCATCAGGGTGGACAGGGGGGACAACACTGAAGCTTTCTTT
CAIRVDRGDNTEAFF
>NA|NA|TRBV7-3|TRBJ1-2
TGTGCCAGCAGCTTGGGGGCCGGGTTACACGATGGCTACACCTTC
CASSLGAGLHDGYTF